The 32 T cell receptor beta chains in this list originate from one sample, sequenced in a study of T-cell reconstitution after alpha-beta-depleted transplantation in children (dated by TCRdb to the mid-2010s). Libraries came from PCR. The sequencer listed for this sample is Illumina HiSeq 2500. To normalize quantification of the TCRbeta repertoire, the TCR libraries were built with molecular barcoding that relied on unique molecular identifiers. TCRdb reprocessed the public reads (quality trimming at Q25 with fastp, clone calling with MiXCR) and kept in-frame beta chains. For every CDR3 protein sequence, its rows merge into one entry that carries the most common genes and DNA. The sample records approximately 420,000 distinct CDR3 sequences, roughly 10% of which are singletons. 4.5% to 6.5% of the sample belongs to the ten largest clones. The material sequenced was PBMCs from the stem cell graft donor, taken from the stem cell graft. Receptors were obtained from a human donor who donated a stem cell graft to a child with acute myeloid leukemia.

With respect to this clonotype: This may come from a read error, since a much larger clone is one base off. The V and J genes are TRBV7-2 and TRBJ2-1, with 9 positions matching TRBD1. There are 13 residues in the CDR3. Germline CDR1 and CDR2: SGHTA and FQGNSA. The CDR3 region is CAGRGQGEGEQFF. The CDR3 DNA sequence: TGTGCCGGCAGGGGACAGGGCGAGGGTGAGCAGTTCTTC.

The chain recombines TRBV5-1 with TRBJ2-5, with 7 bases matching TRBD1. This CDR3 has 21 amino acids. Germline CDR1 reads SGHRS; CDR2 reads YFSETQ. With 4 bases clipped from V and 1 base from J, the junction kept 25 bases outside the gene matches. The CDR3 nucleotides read TGCGCCAGCAGCCCTCCGCATAGGGGGACAACGGGACAGACTATCCAAGAGACCCAGTACTTC. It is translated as CASSPPHRGTTGQTIQETQYF.

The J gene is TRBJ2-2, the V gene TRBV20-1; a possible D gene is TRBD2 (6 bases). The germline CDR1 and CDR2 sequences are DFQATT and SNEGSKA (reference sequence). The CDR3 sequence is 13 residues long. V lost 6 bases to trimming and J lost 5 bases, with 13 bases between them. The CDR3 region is CSAAGGNTGELFF. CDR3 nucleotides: TGCAGTGCCGCCGGGGGAAATACCGGGGAGCTGTTTTTT.

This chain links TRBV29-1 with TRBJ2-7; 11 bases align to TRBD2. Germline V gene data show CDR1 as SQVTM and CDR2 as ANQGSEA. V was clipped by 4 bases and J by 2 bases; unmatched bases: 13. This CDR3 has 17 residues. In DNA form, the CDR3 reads TGCAGCGTTGGGGGAGAGACTAGCGGGGCCGACCCCTACGAGCAGTACTTC. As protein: CSVGGETSGADPYEQYF.

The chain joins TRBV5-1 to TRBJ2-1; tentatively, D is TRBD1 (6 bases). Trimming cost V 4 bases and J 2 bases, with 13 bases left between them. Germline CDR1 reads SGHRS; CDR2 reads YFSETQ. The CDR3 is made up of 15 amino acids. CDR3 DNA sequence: TGCGCCAGCAGCCCAGGCAGGGGACCCTACAATGAGCAGTTCTTC. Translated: CASSPGRGPYNEQFF.

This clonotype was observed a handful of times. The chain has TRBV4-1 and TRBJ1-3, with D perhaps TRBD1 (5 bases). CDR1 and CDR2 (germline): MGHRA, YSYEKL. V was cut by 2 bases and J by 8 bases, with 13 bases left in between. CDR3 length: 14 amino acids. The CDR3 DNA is TGCGCCAGCAGCCAACCGGGGAGAGGGGACACCATATATTTT. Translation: CASSQPGRGDTIYF.

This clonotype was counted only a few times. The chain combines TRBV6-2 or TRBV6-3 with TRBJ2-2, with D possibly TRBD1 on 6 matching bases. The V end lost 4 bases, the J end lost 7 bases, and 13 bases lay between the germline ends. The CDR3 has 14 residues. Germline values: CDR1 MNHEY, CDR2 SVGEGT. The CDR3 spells CASSSGTLSGELFF. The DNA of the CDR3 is TGTGCCAGCAGTTCAGGGACACTCAGCGGGGAGCTGTTTTTT.

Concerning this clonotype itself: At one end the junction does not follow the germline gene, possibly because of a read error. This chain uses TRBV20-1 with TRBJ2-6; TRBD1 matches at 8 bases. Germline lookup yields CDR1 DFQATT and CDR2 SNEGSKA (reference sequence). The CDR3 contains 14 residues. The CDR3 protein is CSARDRAGANGLTF. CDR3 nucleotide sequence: TGCAGTGCTAGGGACAGGGCTGGGGCCAACGGCCTGACTTTC.

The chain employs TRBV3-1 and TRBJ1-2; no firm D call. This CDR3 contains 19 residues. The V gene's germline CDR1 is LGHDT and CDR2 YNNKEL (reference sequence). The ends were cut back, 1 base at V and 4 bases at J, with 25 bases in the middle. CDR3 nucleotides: TGTGCCAGCAGCCAAGTTGGTTCGACACGCACGGGCCCCGGCTATGGCTACACCTTC. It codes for CASSQVGSTRTGPGYGYTF. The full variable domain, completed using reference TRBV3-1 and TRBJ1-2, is DTAVSQTPKYLVTQMGNDKSIKCEQNLGHDTMYWYKQDSKKFLKIMFSYNNKELIINETVPNRFSPKSPDKAHLNLHINSLELGDSAVYFCASSQVGSTRTGPGYGYTFGSGTRLTVV.

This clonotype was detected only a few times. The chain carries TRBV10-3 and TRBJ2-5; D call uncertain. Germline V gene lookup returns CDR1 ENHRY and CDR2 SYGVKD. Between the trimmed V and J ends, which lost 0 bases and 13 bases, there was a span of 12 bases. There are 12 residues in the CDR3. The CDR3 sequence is CAISESREEPYF. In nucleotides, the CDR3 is TGTGCCATCAGTGAGTCCCGCGAAGAGCCGTACTTC.

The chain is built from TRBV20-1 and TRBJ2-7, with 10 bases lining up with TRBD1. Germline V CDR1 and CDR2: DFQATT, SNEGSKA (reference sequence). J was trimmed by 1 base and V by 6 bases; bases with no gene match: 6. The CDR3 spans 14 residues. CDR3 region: CSARDRGGSYEQYF. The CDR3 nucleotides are TGCAGTGCGAGGGACAGGGGCGGATCCTACGAGCAGTACTTC.

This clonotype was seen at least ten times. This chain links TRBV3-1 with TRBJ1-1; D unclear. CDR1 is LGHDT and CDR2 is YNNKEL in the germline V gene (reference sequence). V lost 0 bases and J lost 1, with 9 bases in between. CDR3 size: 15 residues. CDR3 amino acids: CASSQEGTGNTEAFF. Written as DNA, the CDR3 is TGTGCCAGCAGCCAAGAAGGCACGGGGAACACTGAAGCTTTCTTT.

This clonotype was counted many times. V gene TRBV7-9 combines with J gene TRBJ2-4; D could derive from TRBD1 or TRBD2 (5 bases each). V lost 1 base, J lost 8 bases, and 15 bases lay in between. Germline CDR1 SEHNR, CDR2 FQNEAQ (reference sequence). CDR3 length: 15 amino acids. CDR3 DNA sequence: TGTGCCAGCAGCTTAGAAGTAGCAGGGCGGGACATTCAGTACTTC. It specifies CASSLEVAGRDIQYF.

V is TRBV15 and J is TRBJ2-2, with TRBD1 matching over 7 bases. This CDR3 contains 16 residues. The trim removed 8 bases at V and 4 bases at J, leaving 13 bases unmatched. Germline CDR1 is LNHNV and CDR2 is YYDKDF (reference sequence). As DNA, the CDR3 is TGTGCCACCGGTGACCTAACCGGGACAGCCACCGGGGAGCTGTTTTTT. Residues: CATGDLTGTATGELFF.

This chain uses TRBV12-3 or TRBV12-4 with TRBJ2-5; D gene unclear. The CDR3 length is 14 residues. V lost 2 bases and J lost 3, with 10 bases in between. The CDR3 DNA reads TGTGCCAGCAGTTTAAAGCCTAAGGAAGAGACCCAGTACTTC. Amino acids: CASSLKPKEETQYF.

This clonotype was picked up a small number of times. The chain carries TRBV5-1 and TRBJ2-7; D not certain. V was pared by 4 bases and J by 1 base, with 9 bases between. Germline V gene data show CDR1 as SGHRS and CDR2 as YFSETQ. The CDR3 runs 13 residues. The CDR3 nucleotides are TGCGCCAGCAGCCTGGACGAATCCTACGAGCAGTACGTC. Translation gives CASSLDESYEQYV.

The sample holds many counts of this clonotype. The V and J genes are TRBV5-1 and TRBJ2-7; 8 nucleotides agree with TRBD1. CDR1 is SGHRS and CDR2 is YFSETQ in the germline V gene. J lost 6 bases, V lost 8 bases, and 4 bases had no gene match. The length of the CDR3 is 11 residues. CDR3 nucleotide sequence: TGCGCCAGTAGGACAGGGATCGAGCAGTACTTC. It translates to CASRTGIEQYF.

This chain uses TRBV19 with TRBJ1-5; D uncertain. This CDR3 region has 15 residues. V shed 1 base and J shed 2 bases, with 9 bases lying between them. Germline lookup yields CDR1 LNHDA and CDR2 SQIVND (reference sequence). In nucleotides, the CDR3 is TGTGCCAGTAGTATAGGACAATTCGGCAATCAGCCCCAGCATTTT. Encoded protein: CASSIGQFGNQPQHF.

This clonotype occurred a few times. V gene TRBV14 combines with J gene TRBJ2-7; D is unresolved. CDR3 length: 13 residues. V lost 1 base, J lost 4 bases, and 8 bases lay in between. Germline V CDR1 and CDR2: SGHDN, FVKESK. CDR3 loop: CASSQGLKYEQYV. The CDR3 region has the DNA TGTGCCAGCAGCCAAGGACTGAAATACGAGCAGTACGTC.

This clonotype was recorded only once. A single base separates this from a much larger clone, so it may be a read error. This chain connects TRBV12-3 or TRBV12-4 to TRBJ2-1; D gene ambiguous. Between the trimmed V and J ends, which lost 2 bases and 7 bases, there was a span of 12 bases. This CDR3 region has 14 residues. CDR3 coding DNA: TGTGCCAGCAGTTTAATTCCTAATCATAATGAGCAGTTCTTC. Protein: CASSLIPNHNEQFF.

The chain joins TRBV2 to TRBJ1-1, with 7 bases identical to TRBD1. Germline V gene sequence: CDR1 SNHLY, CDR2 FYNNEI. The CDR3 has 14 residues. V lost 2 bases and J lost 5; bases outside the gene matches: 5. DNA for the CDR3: TGTGCCAGCAGTGAAAGGGAGACAGGGACTGAAGCTTTCTTT. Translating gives CASSERETGTEAFF.

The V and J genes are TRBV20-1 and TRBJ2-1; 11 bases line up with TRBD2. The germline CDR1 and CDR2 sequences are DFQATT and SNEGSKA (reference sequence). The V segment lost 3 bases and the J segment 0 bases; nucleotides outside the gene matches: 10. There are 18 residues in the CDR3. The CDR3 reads CSASFPLAGVSSYNEQFF. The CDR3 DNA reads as TGCAGTGCTAGCTTTCCACTAGCGGGAGTTAGCTCCTACAATGAGCAGTTCTTC.

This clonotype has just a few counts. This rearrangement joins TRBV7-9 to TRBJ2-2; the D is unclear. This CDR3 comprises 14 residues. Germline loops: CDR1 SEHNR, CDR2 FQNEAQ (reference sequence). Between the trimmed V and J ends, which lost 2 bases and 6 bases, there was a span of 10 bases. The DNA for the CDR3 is TGTGCCAGCAGCTTACAGCATATATCCGGGGAGCTGTTTTTT. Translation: CASSLQHISGELFF.

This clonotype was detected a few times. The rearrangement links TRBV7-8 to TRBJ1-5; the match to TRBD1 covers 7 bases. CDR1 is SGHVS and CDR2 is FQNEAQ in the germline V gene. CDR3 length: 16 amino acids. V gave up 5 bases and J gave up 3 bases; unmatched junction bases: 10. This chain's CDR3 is CASSHSRGVYNQPQHF. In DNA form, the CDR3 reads TGTGCCAGCAGCCACAGCAGGGGGGTCTACAATCAGCCCCAGCATTTT.

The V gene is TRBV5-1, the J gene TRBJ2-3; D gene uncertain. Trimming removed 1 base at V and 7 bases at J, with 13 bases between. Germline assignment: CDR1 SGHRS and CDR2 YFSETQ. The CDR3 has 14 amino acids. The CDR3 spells CASSLQSWVYTQYF. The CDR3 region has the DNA TGCGCCAGCAGCTTGCAAAGCTGGGTCTATACGCAGTATTTT.

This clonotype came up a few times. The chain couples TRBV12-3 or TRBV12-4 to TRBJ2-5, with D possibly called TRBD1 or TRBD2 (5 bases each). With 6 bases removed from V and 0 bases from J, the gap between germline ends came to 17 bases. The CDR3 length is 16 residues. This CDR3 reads CASSAKGTFYQETQYF. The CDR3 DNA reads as TGTGCCAGCAGCGCGAAGGGGACGTTTTACCAAGAGACCCAGTACTTC.

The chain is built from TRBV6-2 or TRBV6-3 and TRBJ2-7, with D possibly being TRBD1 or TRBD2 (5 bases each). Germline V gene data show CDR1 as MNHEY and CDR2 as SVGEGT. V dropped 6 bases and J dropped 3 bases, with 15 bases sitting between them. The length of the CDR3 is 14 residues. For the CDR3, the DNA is TGTGCCAGCAGCTCCCGGGACCAACGCTACGAGCAGTACTTC. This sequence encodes CASSSRDQRYEQYF.

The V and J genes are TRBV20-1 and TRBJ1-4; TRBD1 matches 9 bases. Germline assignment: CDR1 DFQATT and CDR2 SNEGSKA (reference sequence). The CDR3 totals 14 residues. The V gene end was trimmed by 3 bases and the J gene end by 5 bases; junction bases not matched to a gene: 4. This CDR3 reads CSASSGTGNEKLFF. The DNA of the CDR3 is TGCAGTGCTAGCTCTGGGACAGGGAATGAAAAACTGTTTTTT.

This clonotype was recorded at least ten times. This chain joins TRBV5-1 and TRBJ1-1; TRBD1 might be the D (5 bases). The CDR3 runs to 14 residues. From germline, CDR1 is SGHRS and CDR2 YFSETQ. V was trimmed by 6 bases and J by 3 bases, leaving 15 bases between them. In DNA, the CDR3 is TGCGCCAGCACCCATGGGGCGGGGGACACTGAAGCTTTCTTT. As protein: CASTHGAGDTEAFF.

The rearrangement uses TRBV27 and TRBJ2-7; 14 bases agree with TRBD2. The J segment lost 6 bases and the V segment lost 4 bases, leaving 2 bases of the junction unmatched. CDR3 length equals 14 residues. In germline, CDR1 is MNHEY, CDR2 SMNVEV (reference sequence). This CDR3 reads CASSSGLAGVEQYV. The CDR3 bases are TGTGCCAGCAGTTCGGGACTAGCGGGGGTCGAGCAGTACGTC.

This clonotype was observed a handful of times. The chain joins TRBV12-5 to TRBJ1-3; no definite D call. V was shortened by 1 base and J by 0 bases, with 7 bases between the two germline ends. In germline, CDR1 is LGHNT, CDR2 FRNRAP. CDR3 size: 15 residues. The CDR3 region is CASGLEGGSGNTIYF. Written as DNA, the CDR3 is TGTGCTAGTGGTTTGGAGGGAGGCTCTGGAAACACCATATATTTT.

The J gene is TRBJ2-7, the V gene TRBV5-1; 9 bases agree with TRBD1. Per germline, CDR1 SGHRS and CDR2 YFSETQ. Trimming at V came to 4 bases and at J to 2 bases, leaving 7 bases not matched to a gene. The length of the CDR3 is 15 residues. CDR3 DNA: TGCGCCAGCAGCCCTGGGACAGGGCTGACCTACGAGCAGTACTTC. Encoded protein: CASSPGTGLTYEQYF.